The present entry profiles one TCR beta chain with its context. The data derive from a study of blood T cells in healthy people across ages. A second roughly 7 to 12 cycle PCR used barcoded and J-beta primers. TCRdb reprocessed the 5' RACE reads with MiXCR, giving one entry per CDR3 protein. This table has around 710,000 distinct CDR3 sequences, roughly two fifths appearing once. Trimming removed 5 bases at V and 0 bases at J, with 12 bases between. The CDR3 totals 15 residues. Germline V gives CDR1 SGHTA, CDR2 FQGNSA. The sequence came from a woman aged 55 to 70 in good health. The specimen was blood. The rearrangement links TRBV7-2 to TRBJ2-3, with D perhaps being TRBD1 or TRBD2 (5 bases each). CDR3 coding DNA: TGTGCCAGCAGCACACCGGGACGTAGCACAGATACGCAGTATTTT. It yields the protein CASSTPGRSTDTQYF.